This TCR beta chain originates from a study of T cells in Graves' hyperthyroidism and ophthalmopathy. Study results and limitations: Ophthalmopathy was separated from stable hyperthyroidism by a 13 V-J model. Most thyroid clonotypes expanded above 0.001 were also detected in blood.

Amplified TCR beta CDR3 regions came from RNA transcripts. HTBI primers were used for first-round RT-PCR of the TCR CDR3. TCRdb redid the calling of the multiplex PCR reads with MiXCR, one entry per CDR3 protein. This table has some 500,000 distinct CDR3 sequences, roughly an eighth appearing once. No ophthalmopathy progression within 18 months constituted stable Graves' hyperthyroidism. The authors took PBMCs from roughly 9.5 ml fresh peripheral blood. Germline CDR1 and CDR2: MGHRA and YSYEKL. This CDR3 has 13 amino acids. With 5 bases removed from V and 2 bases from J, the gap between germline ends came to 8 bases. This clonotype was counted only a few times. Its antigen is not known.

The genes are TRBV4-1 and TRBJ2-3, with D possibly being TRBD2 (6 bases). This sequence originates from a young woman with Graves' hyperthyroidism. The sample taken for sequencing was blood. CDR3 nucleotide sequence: TGCGCCAGCAGCTCGGACTACACAGATACGCAGTATTTT. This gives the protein CASSSDYTDTQYF.